This T cell receptor beta chain comes out of a study of T cells expressing NK-cell markers. The CDR3 is made up of 19 amino acids. Germline loops: CDR1 SGHRS, CDR2 YFSETQ. Regarding the study as a whole: These clonotypes, the leaders elsewhere, also led the CD3+CD56-NKG2C+ fraction in several donors.

Reprocessing the 5' RACE reads, TCRdb reports a single entry for every CDR3 protein and omits DNA. The sample has 500,000 to 700,000 distinct CDR3 sequences. In regard to this clonotype: The target antigen is unknown.

This receptor was obtained from a man between 18 and 29 years old in good health. The chain recombines TRBV5-1 with TRBJ2-6; the TCRdb call, TRBD1, lacks DNA for checking. Sequenced sample: blood T cells: a sorted CD56 or NKG2C T cell subset, CD4+ or CD8+ T cells, or bulk PBMC T cells (not recorded which). CDR3: CASSPTGQPFVSGANVLTF.